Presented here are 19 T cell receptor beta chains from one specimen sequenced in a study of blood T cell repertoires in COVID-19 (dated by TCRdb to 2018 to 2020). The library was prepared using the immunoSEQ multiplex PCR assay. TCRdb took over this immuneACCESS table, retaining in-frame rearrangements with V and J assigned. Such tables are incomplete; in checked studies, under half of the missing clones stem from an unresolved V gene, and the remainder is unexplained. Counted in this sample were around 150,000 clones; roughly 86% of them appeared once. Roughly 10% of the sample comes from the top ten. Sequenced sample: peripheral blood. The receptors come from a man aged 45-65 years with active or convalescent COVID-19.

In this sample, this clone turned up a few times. CDR3 residues: CASSTGSGANVLTF. The CDR3 DNA sequence: TGTGCCAGCAGTACAGGGTCTGGGGCCAACGTCCTGACTTTC. This chain connects TRBV6-5 to TRBJ2-6, with a weak D call TRBD1 (6 bases). Germline CDR1 and CDR2: MNHEY and SVGAGI. V lost 5 bases to trimming and J lost 1 base, with 6 bases between them. This CDR3 spans 14 amino acids.

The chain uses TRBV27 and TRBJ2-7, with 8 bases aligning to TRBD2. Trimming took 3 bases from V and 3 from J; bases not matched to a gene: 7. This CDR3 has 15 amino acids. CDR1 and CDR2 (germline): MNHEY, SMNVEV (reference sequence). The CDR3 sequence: CASSLTGGPLYEQYF. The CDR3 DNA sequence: TGTGCCAGCAGTTTGACGGGAGGGCCGCTCTACGAGCAGTACTTC.

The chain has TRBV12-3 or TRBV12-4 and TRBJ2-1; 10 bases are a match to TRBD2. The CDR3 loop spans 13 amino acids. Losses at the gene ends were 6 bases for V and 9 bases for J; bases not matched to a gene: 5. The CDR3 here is CASRLAGVSEQFF. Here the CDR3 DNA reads TGTGCCAGCAGGCTAGCGGGAGTTAGTGAGCAGTTCTTC.

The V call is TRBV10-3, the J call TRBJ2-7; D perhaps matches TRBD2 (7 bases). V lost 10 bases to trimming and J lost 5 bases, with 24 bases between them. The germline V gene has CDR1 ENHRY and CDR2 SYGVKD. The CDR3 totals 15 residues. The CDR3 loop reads CATRRERGRANEQYF. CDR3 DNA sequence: TGTGCCACCCGACGAGAGAGGGGGAGGGCCAACGAGCAGTACTTC.

The CDR3 DNA reads TGTGCCAGCAGCGGGGGGGACAGCGATTACTATGGCTACACCTTC. Translated, it gives CASSGGDSDYYGYTF. The chain joins TRBV9 to TRBJ1-2, with 7 positions matching TRBD1. V lost 3 bases, J lost 3 bases, and 8 bases stayed unmatched. Germline values: CDR1 SGDLS, CDR2 YYNGEE. The CDR3 totals 15 residues.

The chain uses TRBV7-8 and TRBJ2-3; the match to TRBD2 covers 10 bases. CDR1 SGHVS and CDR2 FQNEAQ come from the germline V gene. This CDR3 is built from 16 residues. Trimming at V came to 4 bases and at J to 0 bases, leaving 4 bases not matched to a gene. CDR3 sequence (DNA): TGTGCCAGCAGCTCCTCTAGCGGGGGAAGCACAGATACGCAGTATTTT. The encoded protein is CASSSSSGGSTDTQYF.

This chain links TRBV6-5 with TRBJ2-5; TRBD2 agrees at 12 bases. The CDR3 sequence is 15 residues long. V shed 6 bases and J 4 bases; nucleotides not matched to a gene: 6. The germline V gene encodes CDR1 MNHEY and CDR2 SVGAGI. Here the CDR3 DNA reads TGTGCCAGCAGCCTAGCGGGAGGGGGCAGAGAGACCCAGTACTTC. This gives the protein CASSLAGGGRETQYF.

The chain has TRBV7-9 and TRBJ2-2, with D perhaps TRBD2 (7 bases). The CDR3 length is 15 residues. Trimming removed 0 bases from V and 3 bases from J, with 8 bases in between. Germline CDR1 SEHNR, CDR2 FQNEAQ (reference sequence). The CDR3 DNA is TGTGCCAGCAGCTTAGCAGGGGGGGACACCGGGGAGCTGTTTTTT. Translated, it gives CASSLAGGDTGELFF.

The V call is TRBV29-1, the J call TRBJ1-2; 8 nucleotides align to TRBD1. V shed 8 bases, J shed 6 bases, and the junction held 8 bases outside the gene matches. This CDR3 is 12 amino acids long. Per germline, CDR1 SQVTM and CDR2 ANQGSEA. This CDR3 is CSPQGAEDGYTF. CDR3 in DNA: TGCAGCCCTCAGGGGGCCGAGGATGGCTACACCTTC.

CDR3 sequence: CSVEREGRYEQYF. The CDR3 DNA reads TGCAGCGTTGAACGGGAGGGCCGCTACGAGCAGTACTTC. This chain uses TRBV29-1 with TRBJ2-7; TRBD2 agrees at 8 bases. This CDR3 spans 13 amino acids. With 2 bases clipped from V and 3 bases from J, the junction kept 3 bases outside the gene matches. Per germline, CDR1 SQVTM and CDR2 ANQGSEA.

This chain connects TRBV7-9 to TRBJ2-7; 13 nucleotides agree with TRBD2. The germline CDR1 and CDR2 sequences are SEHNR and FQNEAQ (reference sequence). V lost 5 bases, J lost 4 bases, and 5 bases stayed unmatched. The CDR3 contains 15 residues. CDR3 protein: CASSPWTSGRYEQYF. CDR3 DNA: TGTGCCAGCAGCCCTTGGACTAGCGGGAGATACGAGCAGTACTTC.

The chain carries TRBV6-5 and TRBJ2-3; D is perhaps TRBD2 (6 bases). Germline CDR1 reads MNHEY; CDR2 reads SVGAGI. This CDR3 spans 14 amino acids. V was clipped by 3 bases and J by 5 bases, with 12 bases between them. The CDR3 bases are TGTGCCAGCAGTTATATCCCGGGGGTAGATACGCAGTATTTT. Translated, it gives CASSYIPGVDTQYF.

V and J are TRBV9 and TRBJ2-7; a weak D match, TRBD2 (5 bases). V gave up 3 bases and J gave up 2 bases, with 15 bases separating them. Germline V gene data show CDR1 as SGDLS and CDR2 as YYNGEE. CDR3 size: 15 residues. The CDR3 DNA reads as TGTGCCAGCAGCGACGGATCTGGGAGTACCTACGAGCAGTACTTC. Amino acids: CASSDGSGSTYEQYF.

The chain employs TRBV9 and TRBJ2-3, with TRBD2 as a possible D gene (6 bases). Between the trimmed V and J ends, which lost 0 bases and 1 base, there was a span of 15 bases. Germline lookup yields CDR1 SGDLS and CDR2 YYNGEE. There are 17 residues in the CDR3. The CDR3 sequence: CASSVEGGTDRTDTQYF. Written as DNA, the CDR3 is TGTGCCAGCAGCGTAGAGGGCGGGACGGACCGCACAGATACGCAGTATTTT.

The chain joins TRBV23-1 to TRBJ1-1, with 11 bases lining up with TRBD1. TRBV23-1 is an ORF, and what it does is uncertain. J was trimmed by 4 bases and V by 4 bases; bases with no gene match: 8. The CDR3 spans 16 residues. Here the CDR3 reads CASSPRDRGESTEAFF. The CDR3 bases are TGCGCCAGCAGTCCCCGGGACAGGGGGGAGAGCACTGAAGCTTTCTTT.

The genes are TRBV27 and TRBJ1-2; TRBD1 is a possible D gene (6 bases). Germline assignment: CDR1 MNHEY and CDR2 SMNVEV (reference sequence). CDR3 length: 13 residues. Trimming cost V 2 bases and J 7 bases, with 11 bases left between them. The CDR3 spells CASSLTGKGGYTF. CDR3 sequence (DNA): TGTGCCAGCAGTTTAACAGGGAAAGGTGGCTACACCTTC.

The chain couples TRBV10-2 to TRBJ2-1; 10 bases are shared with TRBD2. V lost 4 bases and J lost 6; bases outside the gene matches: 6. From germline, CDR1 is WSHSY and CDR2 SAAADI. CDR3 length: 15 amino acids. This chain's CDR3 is CASSVGLATVNEQFF. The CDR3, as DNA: TGCGCCAGCAGTGTGGGACTAGCGACCGTCAATGAGCAGTTCTTC.

The CDR3 DNA is TGTGCCAGCAGACCAAGGGCAGGGGCCGGATCCAATCAGCCCCAGCATTTT. This codes for CASRPRAGAGSNQPQHF. V gene TRBV28 combines with J gene TRBJ1-5; TRBD1 is a possible D gene (6 bases). The CDR3 consists of 17 residues. The germline V and J ends were trimmed by 6 bases and 3 bases, with 21 bases remaining between them. Germline-derived CDR1 and CDR2 are MDHEN and SYDVKM.

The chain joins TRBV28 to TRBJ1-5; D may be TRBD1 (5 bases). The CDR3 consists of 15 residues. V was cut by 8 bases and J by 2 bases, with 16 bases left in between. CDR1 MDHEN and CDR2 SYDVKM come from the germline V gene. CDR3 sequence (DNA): TGTGCCAGCCGCGGGGCCGCCAAGGGCAATCAGCCCCAGCATTTT. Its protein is CASRGAAKGNQPQHF.